This TCR beta chain emerged from a study of OX40 agonist ivuxolimab in advanced cancers. Across the study: Patients took ivuxolimab, an agonistic anti-OX40 (CD134) antibody. Under the entry rules, prior anti-PD-1, anti-PD-L1 or anti-CTLA-4 therapy was allowed, and approximately 40% had some. General study points: The investigators did not determine what antigen specificity the expanded peripheral T cells had. Doses of 0.1 to 3.0 mg/kg were accompanied by clonal expansion of CD4+ and CD8+ blood T cells by week 6.

The table came from immunoSEQ multiplex PCR; TCRdb's copy has only in-frame clones and leaves some out. The sample lists under 40,000 clones, approximately 80% occurring once. Deletions cut 6 bases from V and 1 base from J, with 15 bases between. The CDR3 spans 15 residues. CDR1 and CDR2 (germline): MNHEY, SVGAGI. Comment on this clone: Its specificity is not known.

The gene calls are TRBV6-5 and TRBJ2-5, with TRBD2 as a possible D gene (6 bases). Sequenced here: CD4+ or CD8+ T cells sorted from blood, sampled in a trial of the OX40 agonist ivuxolimab. The clonotype comes from an adult with an advanced solid tumor such as melanoma, head and neck, liver or kidney cancer. This chain's CDR3 is CASSHPAGLQETQYF. As DNA, the CDR3 is TGTGCCAGCAGCCACCCAGCGGGCCTCCAAGAGACCCAGTACTTC.